This entry features one T cell receptor beta chain sequence. Its specificity is unknown. Looked up from germline, CDR1 is MDHEN and CDR2 is SYDVKM. The CDR3 covers 14 residues. Trimming took 6 bases from V and 8 from J; bases not matched to a gene: 4. The assay was immunoSEQ multiplex PCR, and TCRdb's table has in-frame clones only and misses some. The sample includes about 120,000 clones, 68% of them seen just once. This sample is drawn from a study of shared clonotypes between healthy human individuals. Whole-study results and caveats: Generally, naive subsets (rather than memory subsets) showed larger estimated richness.

Sequencing was carried out using memory CD8+ T cells sorted from blood. Subset reported: CD45RO+ cells pooled with CCR7-negative TemRA cells. The chain combines TRBV28 with TRBJ2-1, with 13 bases identical to TRBD2. This sequence was found in a woman aged 25 to 39 in good health. CDR3 in DNA: TGTGCCAGCAGGGGACTAGCGGGAACTGATGAGCAGTTCTTC. It yields the protein CASRGLAGTDEQFF.